These 8 T cell receptor beta chains were sequenced from one sample in a study of shared clonotypes between healthy human individuals. Here immunoSEQ multiplex PCR was the method, and the copy in TCRdb shows in-frame clones only, minus some. The data contain more than 600,000 clones, under 95% of them singletons. The naive CD8 subset, CD45RO-negative cells positively selected for CCR7, excluded terminally differentiated effector memory CD45RA+ cells. Material: naive CD8+ T cells sorted from blood. Receptor source: a young man in good health.

The rearrangement joins TRBV15 to TRBJ2-5; D is unclear. The CDR3 has 17 residues. Germline values: CDR1 LNHNV, CDR2 YYDKDF (reference sequence). Trimming stripped 1 base from V and 5 bases from J, with 20 bases between. CDR3 bases: TGTGCCACCAGCAGAGTCCAATGGGCGGAAATGGGGGAGACCCAGTACTTC. It encodes CATSRVQWAEMGETQYF.

This sequence joins TRBV7-2 and TRBJ2-7; 9 bases match TRBD2. V trimming: 5 bases; J trimming: 2 bases; junction bases outside the gene matches: 7. The CDR3 has 15 residues. Germline loops: CDR1 SGHTA, CDR2 FQGNSA. CDR3 sequence: CASSPSGGRAYEQYF. Here the CDR3 DNA reads TGTGCCAGCAGCCCTTCCGGCGGGAGGGCCTACGAGCAGTACTTC.

This sequence joins TRBV27 and TRBJ2-6; unclear D gene. Germline values: CDR1 MNHEY, CDR2 SMNVEV (reference sequence). This CDR3 is 15 amino acids long. V was shortened by 10 bases and J by 0 bases, with 13 bases between the two germline ends. The CDR3 loop reads CATAGSFSGANVLTF. CDR3 bases: TGTGCCACCGCAGGCAGTTTCTCTGGGGCCAACGTCCTGACTTTC.

The chain employs TRBV5-1 and TRBJ2-7, with TRBD1 matching 7 bases. There are 15 residues in the CDR3. Germline V gives CDR1 SGHRS, CDR2 YFSETQ. Trimming at V came to 0 bases and at J to 1 base, leaving 4 bases not matched to a gene. The CDR3: CASSLGQGFSYEQYF. The CDR3 nucleotides read TGCGCCAGCAGCTTGGGACAGGGTTTTTCCTACGAGCAGTACTTC.

The V gene is TRBV4-1, the J gene TRBJ2-1; 12 bases align to TRBD1. The junction had 5 bases not matched to a gene; V was cut back by 4 bases and J by 4 bases. Germline CDR1 is MGHRA and CDR2 is YSYEKL. The CDR3 extends over 16 amino acids. CDR3 sequence (DNA): TGCGCCAGCAGCCCCCGGGACAGGGGGCTATACAATGAGCAGTTCTTC. Amino acids: CASSPRDRGLYNEQFF.

The chain uses TRBV27 and TRBJ1-2; D is possibly TRBD1 (6 bases). Germline CDR1 MNHEY, CDR2 SMNVEV (reference sequence). Trimming pared 5 bases from V and 4 bases from J, leaving 17 bases between. The CDR3 has 15 residues. The CDR3 DNA reads TGTGCCAGCAGTCCCAGGGGACGGGTCTCCTATGGCTACACCTTC. Translated: CASSPRGRVSYGYTF.

The chain has TRBV13 and TRBJ2-3; possible D gene TRBD1, 5 bases. The CDR3 spans 13 residues. CDR1 PRHDT and CDR2 FYEKMQ come from the germline V gene (reference sequence). V was cut by 1 base and J by 4 bases, with 6 bases left in between. The CDR3 here is CASSLVGADTQYF. CDR3 in DNA: TGTGCCAGCAGCTTAGTAGGGGCAGATACGCAGTATTTT.

V is TRBV30 and J is TRBJ2-1; 7 bases agree with TRBD2. The CDR3 totals 14 residues. With 2 bases clipped from V and 6 bases from J, the junction kept 7 bases outside the gene matches. The germline gives CDR1 GTSNPN, CDR2 SVGIG (reference sequence). CDR3 coding DNA: TGTGCCTGGAGTCTAGCGGAGACGGGCAATGAGCAGTTCTTC. Its protein is CAWSLAETGNEQFF.